This T cell receptor (beta chain) stems from a study of spatial heterogeneity in lung cancer. At the level of the study: Sequencing consistently turned up more beta-chain sequences than alpha-chain sequences. Study conclusions and caveats: Tumor TCRs that were ubiquitous and expanded showed up in blood more at resection than follow-up.

Using its own MiXCR run on the 5' RACE reads, TCRdb lists one record per CDR3 protein. The sample lists over 95,000 distinct CDR3 sequences, under 14% seen once, with roughly 24% in the top ten. Time point noted: blood at routine non-recurrence follow-up after resection. Tumor, nontumor lung or frozen PBMC supplied whole RNA that was sequenced unsorted. Trimming cost V 0 bases and J 2 bases, with 11 bases left between them. Germline V gene sequence: CDR1 SGHRS, CDR2 YFSETQ. The CDR3 contains 15 residues. This clonotype came up many times. Its antigen is as yet unknown. The sample was PBMCs, taken at follow-up. This chain joins TRBV5-1 and TRBJ1-1; D is unclear. The source is a female donor with early-stage non-small cell lung cancer. The CDR3 region is CASSLALGSNTEAFF. CDR3 coding DNA: TGCGCCAGCAGCTTGGCCCTTGGGAGCAACACTGAAGCTTTCTTT. Combining the CDR3 with reference TRBV5-1 and TRBJ1-1 gives the whole variable domain KAGVTQTPRYLIKTRGQQVTLSCSPISGHRSVSWYQQTPGQGLQFLFEYFSETQRNKGNFPGRFSGRQFSNSRSEMNVSTLELGDSALYLCASSLALGSNTEAFFGQGTRLTVV.